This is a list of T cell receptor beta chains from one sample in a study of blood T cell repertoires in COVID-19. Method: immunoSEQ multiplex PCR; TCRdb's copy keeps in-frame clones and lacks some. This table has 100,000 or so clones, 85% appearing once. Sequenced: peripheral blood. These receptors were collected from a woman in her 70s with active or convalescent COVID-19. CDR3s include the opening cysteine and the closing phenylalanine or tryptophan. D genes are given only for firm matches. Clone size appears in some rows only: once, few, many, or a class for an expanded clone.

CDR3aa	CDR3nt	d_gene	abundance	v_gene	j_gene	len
CASSLAGTSSGNTIYF	TGCGCCAGCAGCTTGGCCGGGACAAGCTCTGGAAACACCATATATTTT	-	-	TRBV5-1	TRBJ1-3	16
CASSLVQLYYNEQFF	TGTGCCAGCAGCTTGGTACAGCTTTACTACAATGAGCAGTTCTTC	-	-	TRBV5-8	TRBJ2-1	15
CASSLGGTLYSNQPQHF	TGTGCCAGCAGCTTGGGGGGCACTCTCTATAGCAATCAGCCCCAGCATTTT	-	few	TRBV5-6	TRBJ1-5	17
CASGRTTGTGITNRVNEQFF	TGTGCTAGTGGTCGAACGACCGGGACAGGAATCACCAATCGAGTCAATGAGCAGTTCTTC	TRBD1	-	TRBV12-5	TRBJ2-1	20
CASTVSSGGETYEQYF	TGCGCCAGCACCGTCTCGAGCGGGGGAGAAACCTACGAGCAGTACTTC	TRBD2	-	TRBV5-1	TRBJ2-7	16
CAWMGPGIGANVLTF	TGTGCCTGGATGGGTCCAGGGATAGGGGCCAACGTCCTGACTTTC	-	-	TRBV30	TRBJ2-6	15
CASSQERHSDTQYF	TGTGCCAGCAGCCAAGAGAGGCACTCAGATACGCAGTATTTT	-	-	TRBV14	TRBJ2-3	14
CASSTVYATNEKLFF	TGTGCCAGCAGTACAGTTTATGCAACTAATGAAAAACTGTTTTTT	-	-	TRBV27	TRBJ1-4	15
CASRSWTGTSEKLFF	TGTGCCAGCAGATCCTGGACAGGGACAAGTGAAAAACTGTTTTTT	TRBD1	-	TRBV2	TRBJ1-4	15
CAWSVDRETEAFF	TGTGCCTGGAGTGTCGACAGGGAAACTGAAGCTTTCTTT	TRBD1	few	TRBV30	TRBJ1-1	13
CASSPTGPYGYTF	TGTGCCAGTAGCCCGACAGGGCCCTATGGCTACACCTTC	TRBD1	few	TRBV19	TRBJ1-2	13
CASSEGWTGGGYGYTF	TGTGCCAGCAGTGAAGGATGGACAGGGGGAGGCTATGGCTACACCTTC	TRBD1	-	TRBV2	TRBJ1-2	16
CASSLGTGGGITFF	TGCGCCAGCAGCTTGGGGACAGGGGGCGGGATAACTTTCTTT	TRBD1	-	TRBV5-1	TRBJ1-1	14
CASRLQLIAGSGVNYNEQFF	TGCGCCAGCAGATTGCAGCTCATAGCGGGTAGCGGGGTTAACTACAATGAGCAGTTCTTC	TRBD2	-	TRBV5-1	TRBJ2-1	20
CASSLGTGVQPQHF	TGTGCCAGCAGTCTCGGGACAGGGGTTCAGCCCCAGCATTTT	TRBD1	-	TRBV27	TRBJ1-5	14
CASSQDAGRNQPQHF	TGTGCCAGCAGCCAAGACGCTGGGCGCAATCAGCCCCAGCATTTT	-	-	TRBV3-1/TRBV3-2	TRBJ1-5	15
CASSLQGGGEKLFF	TGCGCCAGCAGCTTGCAAGGGGGCGGTGAAAAACTGTTTTTT	TRBD1	-	TRBV5-1	TRBJ1-4	14
CASSQDTAGGHNEQFF	TGTGCCAGCAGCCAAGATACGGCGGGAGGGCACAATGAGCAGTTCTTC	TRBD2	-	TRBV3-1/TRBV3-2	TRBJ2-1	16
CASTLTAGGPFF	TGTGCCAGCACCCTGACGGCCGGAGGTCCTTTCTTT	-	-	TRBV7-2	TRBJ1-1	12
CASSQAGGWYEQYF	TGCGCCAGCAGCCAAGCGGGAGGGTGGTACGAGCAGTACTTC	TRBD2	-	TRBV4-1	TRBJ2-7	14
CASSEKVVGALSSYEQYF	TGTGCCAGCAGTGAAAAGGTGGTGGGGGCCCTAAGCTCCTACGAGCAGTACTTC	-	-	TRBV6-1	TRBJ2-7	18
CASSLGTASNQPQHF	TGTGCCAGCAGTTTAGGGACAGCTAGCAATCAGCCCCAGCATTTT	TRBD1	-	TRBV6-2/TRBV6-3	TRBJ1-5	15
CASSAGSYNEQFF	TGTGCCAGCAGTGCCGGTTCCTACAATGAGCAGTTCTTC	-	-	TRBV2	TRBJ2-1	13
CASSPGQGLSNQPQHF	TGTGCCAGCAGCCCGGGACAGGGTCTTAGCAATCAGCCCCAGCATTTT	TRBD1	once	TRBV7-6	TRBJ1-5	16
CATSDPSRDRGQAFF	TGTGCCACCAGTGATCCGTCCCGGGACAGGGGGCAAGCTTTCTTT	TRBD1	-	TRBV24-1	TRBJ1-1	15
CASSDTGGPTDYGYTF	TGTGCCAGTTCCGATACGGGGGGCCCGACTGACTATGGCTACACCTTC	-	-	TRBV28	TRBJ1-2	16
CASSPALGGGIDEQFF	TGTGCCAGTAGTCCGGCATTGGGCGGGGGGATCGATGAGCAGTTCTTC	TRBD2	-	TRBV19	TRBJ2-1	16
CASSPGGSANEKLFF	TGTGCCAGCAGCCCAGGGGGAAGCGCTAATGAAAAACTGTTTTTT	TRBD1	-	TRBV3-1/TRBV3-2	TRBJ1-4	15
CASSSRRISETQYF	TGTGCCAGCAGCTCGCGGCGGATATCAGAGACCCAGTACTTC	-	-	TRBV5-6	TRBJ2-5	14
CATSDPKPTSTDTQYF	TGTGCCACCAGTGATCCAAAACCAACTAGCACAGATACGCAGTATTTT	-	-	TRBV24-1	TRBJ2-3	16
CASSEYSEQYF	TGTGCCAGCAGTGAATATTCGGAGCAGTACTTC	-	few	TRBV25-1	TRBJ2-7	11
CSVARAGDQPQHF	TGCAGCGTTGCGAGGGCGGGGGATCAGCCCCAGCATTTT	-	-	TRBV29-1	TRBJ1-5	13
CASSQELSRISNQPQHF	TGCGCCAGCAGCCAAGAATTATCTAGGATTAGCAATCAGCCCCAGCATTTT	-	few	TRBV4-1	TRBJ1-5	17
CASSRARVNEQYF	TGTGCCAGCAGCCGCGCCAGGGTAAACGAGCAGTACTTC	-	-	TRBV4-2	TRBJ2-7	13
CASSQGTSGANTQYF	TGCGCCAGCAGCCAAGGGACTAGCGGAGCTAATACGCAGTATTTT	TRBD2	-	TRBV4-3	TRBJ2-3	15
CASSSPGQGRRETQYF	TGTGCCAGTAGCTCCCCGGGACAAGGGCGGAGAGAGACCCAGTACTTC	-	-	TRBV19	TRBJ2-5	16
CASTRTVEYGYTF	TGTGCCAGCACCCGGACAGTAGAATATGGCTACACCTTC	-	few	TRBV18	TRBJ1-2	13
CASSDGQGASLVGKLFF	TGTGCCAGCAGTGATGGACAGGGGGCTTCTTTAGTCGGAAAACTGTTTTTT	TRBD1	-	TRBV6-1	TRBJ1-4	17
CASSIGGGSYEQYF	TGTGCCAGCAGCATCGGGGGGGGCTCCTACGAGCAGTACTTC	TRBD2	-	TRBV5-4	TRBJ2-7	14
CASSGVADNEQFF	TGTGCCTCCTCGGGGGTAGCGGACAATGAGCAGTTCTTC	-	-	TRBV2	TRBJ2-1	13
CASSPGTGGPYEQYF	TGTGCCAGCAGCCCCGGGACAGGGGGCCCCTACGAGCAGTACTTC	TRBD1	-	TRBV7-6	TRBJ2-7	15
CASSAGGGSYEQYF	TGTGCCAGCTCCGCTGGGGGGGGTTCCTACGAGCAGTACTTC	TRBD2	-	TRBV18	TRBJ2-7	14
CASRVLAGGPGTDTQYF	TGTGCCAGTAGGGTCCTAGCGGGGGGGCCGGGTACAGATACGCAGTATTTT	TRBD2	-	TRBV19	TRBJ2-3	17
CASSLGLADNEQFF	TGTGCCAGCAGCTTAGGACTAGCGGATAATGAGCAGTTCTTC	TRBD2	-	TRBV11-3	TRBJ2-1	14
CASSATSGSGNEQFF	TGTGCCAGCAGTGCGACTAGCGGGAGCGGTAATGAGCAGTTCTTC	TRBD2	-	TRBV2	TRBJ2-1	15